The 4 T cell receptor beta chains given below trace back to one sample, sequenced in a study of shared clonotypes between healthy human individuals. Here immunoSEQ multiplex PCR was the method, and the copy in TCRdb shows in-frame clones only, minus some. This sample has millions of clones, with more than 80% found just once. Sequencing used naive CD4+ T cells sorted from blood. Indicated subset: CD45RA+ positively selected. The receptors were gathered from a man between 18 and 29 years old in good health.

A note on this clone: Because the CDR3 is missing its conserved closing phenylalanine or tryptophan, this is likely a read error. The DNA is left out, because the CDR3 cannot be placed on it with certainty; the CDR3 is given as TCRdb lists it. This chain connects TRBV6-6 to TRBJ2-7; the D call of TRBD1 is as the table states it, not checked on the DNA. Germline values: CDR1 MNHNY, CDR2 SVGAGI (reference sequence). The CDR3 is made up of 9 amino acids, end residues included. CDR3 sequence reads: CAIQPRGSA.

The chain couples TRBV19 to TRBJ2-7; 9 nucleotides line up with TRBD1. This CDR3 contains 14 residues. Trimming removed 4 bases from V and 4 bases from J; junction bases left unmatched: 5. Germline loops: CDR1 LNHDA, CDR2 SQIVND (reference sequence). CDR3 coding DNA: TGTGCCAGTAGTACCGGACAGGGGAGGTACGAGCAGTACTTC. As protein: CASSTGQGRYEQYF.

Turning to this clone: Germline is not matched at one junction end, which may reflect a read error. This chain links TRBV6-5 with TRBJ2-3, with D possibly being TRBD1 (5 bases). The CDR3 has 12 residues. From germline, CDR1 is MNHEY and CDR2 SVGAGI. This CDR3 is CAASRGTDTQYF. The CDR3 DNA is TGCGCCGCCAGCAGGGGCACAGATACGCAGTATTTT.

This rearrangement joins TRBV19 to TRBJ2-2, with 11 positions matching TRBD2. The junction had 6 bases not matched to a gene; V was cut back by 2 bases and J by 7 bases. Germline assignment: CDR1 LNHDA and CDR2 SQIVND (reference sequence). The CDR3 loop spans 16 amino acids. This CDR3 is CASSILAGGPIGELFF. The CDR3 bases are TGTGCCAGTAGTATATTAGCGGGAGGGCCTATCGGGGAGCTGTTTTTT.